This T cell receptor beta chain was retrieved from a study of beta chain features in type 1 diabetes. CDR3 size: 12 residues. Germline V gives CDR1 SGHVS, CDR2 FNYEAQ. V was trimmed by 5 bases and J by 9 bases, leaving 10 bases between them. There are a few counts of this clone. What it binds is not known. Every donor had blood drawn once into heparin, approximately 120 mL on average. Without exception, sorted populations had purity beyond 98%. Sequenced material consisted of expressed TCRB transcripts (all of the isolated RNA was reverse transcribed). TCRdb's copy holds only in-frame clones and misses some; the assay was immunoSEQ multiplex PCR. Counted here are over 600,000 clones, roughly 12% occurring once; the ten biggest clones make up 0.095% to 0.15%. Study-wide results and caveats: A moderate, significant TCRB CDR3 shortening appeared in type 1 diabetes across four CD4+ subsets. High TCR expression in some cells could lead to their over-representation in cDNA sequencing.

This sequence joins TRBV7-6 and TRBJ2-2; D gene ambiguous. This receptor was identified in a man younger than 45 with type 1 diabetes. Sequencing was carried out using naive CD4+ T cells from blood. CDR3: CASSTGGRELFF. Here the CDR3 DNA reads TGTGCCAGCAGCACGGGTGGCAGGGAGCTGTTTTTT.